The entry below describes one TCR beta chain. The sample belongs to a study of blood T cell repertoires in COVID-19. Across the study: Samples of COVID-19 (acute and convalescent) were obtained from the United States, Italy and Spain.

The CDR3 is made up of 14 amino acids. V was shortened by 0 bases and J by 2 bases, with 6 bases between the two germline ends. CDR1 and CDR2 (germline): SGHRS, YFSETQ. In the study's own analysis: Amplification with reference gene primers provided the estimates of nucleated cell counts. TCRdb's table, derived via immunoSEQ multiplex PCR, lists solely in-frame clones and lacks some. The DNA gave D and trimming, while V, J and clone size come from that table. The table has over 80,000 clones, more than 75% seen once. Sequences were obtained from peripheral blood. The clonotype was recovered from a man over 45 with acute or convalescent COVID-19. The rearrangement joins TRBV5-1 to TRBJ2-1; D perhaps matches TRBD2 (5 bases). The CDR3 region is CASSLAGTYNEQFF. The CDR3 region has the DNA TGCGCCAGCAGCTTGGCGGGGACCTACAATGAGCAGTTCTTC.